The rows below give T cell receptor beta chains drawn from one sample of a study of blood T cell repertoires in COVID-19. Some clones are missing from TCRdb's copy, which holds only in-frame ones; the method was immunoSEQ multiplex PCR. The table has more than 85,000 clones, 70% to 90% seen once. The specimen sequenced was peripheral blood. The origin of the receptors is a man aged 45-65 years with active COVID-19. CDR3s include the opening cysteine and the closing phenylalanine or tryptophan. The order of the fields is clone size, J gene, V gene, D gene, CDR3 DNA, CDR3 protein. A D gene is named only where the DNA matches it firmly. Size is stated for part of the rows, as once, few or many counts, or as a class when the clone is expanded.

size: NA
J: TRBJ1-1
V: TRBV7-9
D: TRBD1
DNA: TGTGCCAGCGCGGGACAGATGAACACTGAAGCTTTCTTT
CDR3: CASAGQMNTEAFF

size: NA
J: TRBJ2-2
V: TRBV5-1
D: TRBD1
DNA: TGCGCCAGCAGCACCGGGACAGTTGACACCGGGGAGCTGTTTTTT
CDR3: CASSTGTVDTGELFF

size: NA
J: TRBJ1-1
V: TRBV6-2/TRBV6-3
D: NA
DNA: TGTGCCAGCAGTCAGGACAGAGAGGCTTTCTTT
CDR3: CASSQDREAFF

size: medium-sized
J: TRBJ1-2
V: TRBV6-5
D: TRBD1
DNA: TGTGCCAGCAGGGGACAGGGGGAACTATCCTATGGCTACACCTTC
CDR3: CASRGQGELSYGYTF

size: NA
J: TRBJ1-5
V: TRBV28
D: TRBD1
DNA: TGTGCCAGCAGACAGGGGGGCAGTCAGCCCCAGCATTTT
CDR3: CASRQGGSQPQHF

size: NA
J: TRBJ2-7
V: TRBV30
D: TRBD2
DNA: TGTGCCTGGAGTGTGACTAGCGGGGGGACGTACGAGCAGTACTTC
CDR3: CAWSVTSGGTYEQYF

size: NA
J: TRBJ2-6
V: TRBV5-6
D: TRBD1
DNA: TGTGCCAGCAGCCACAATCAGGGGGACTCTGGGGCCAACGTCCTGACTTTC
CDR3: CASSHNQGDSGANVLTF

size: NA
J: TRBJ2-2
V: TRBV4-1
D: TRBD1
DNA: TGCGCCAGCAGCCAATCCAGGGGGACCACCGGGGAGCTGTTTTTT
CDR3: CASSQSRGTTGELFF

size: NA
J: TRBJ2-7
V: TRBV5-4
D: TRBD1
DNA: TGTGCCAGCAGCTTGCCAGGGGGCTACGAGCAGTACTTC
CDR3: CASSLPGGYEQYF

size: NA
J: TRBJ1-5
V: TRBV24-1
D: NA
DNA: TGTGCCACCAGTGGGGGCCCTGCTAGGCGTCAGCCCCAGCATTTT
CDR3: CATSGGPARRQPQHF

size: once
J: TRBJ2-3
V: TRBV7-7
D: TRBD2
DNA: TGTGCCAGCAGCTTGGGACTAGGAAATACAGATACGCAGTATTTT
CDR3: CASSLGLGNTDTQYF

size: NA
J: TRBJ1-2
V: TRBV4-3
D: NA
DNA: TGCGCCAGCAGCCAAGATATGGGGGGAGTTGGGTATGGCTACACCTTC
CDR3: CASSQDMGGVGYGYTF

size: NA
J: TRBJ1-6
V: TRBV6-6
D: NA
DNA: TGTGCCAGCAGTTACTCGCGGGGGGGTGGTAATTCACCCCTCCACTTT
CDR3: CASSYSRGGGNSPLHF

size: NA
J: TRBJ2-1
V: TRBV6-6
D: TRBD2
DNA: TGTGCCAGCAGTCCCCCTCTTCGACTAGCGGGGGGGAATGAGCAGTTCTTC
CDR3: CASSPPLRLAGGNEQFF

size: NA
J: TRBJ1-1
V: TRBV6-6
D: TRBD1
DNA: TGTGCCAGCACGACGACAGGGGGAACTGAAGCTTTCTTT
CDR3: CASTTTGGTEAFF

size: NA
J: TRBJ1-6
V: TRBV4-1
D: TRBD1
DNA: TGCGCCAGCAGCCAAGCGGCTTCCGGGACAGGGTCCTCACCCCTCCACTTT
CDR3: CASSQAASGTGSSPLHF

size: NA
J: TRBJ2-1
V: TRBV6-5
D: TRBD2
DNA: TGTGCCAGCACCCGACGGGGGGGTAATGAGCAGTTCTTC
CDR3: CASTRRGGNEQFF

size: NA
J: TRBJ2-7
V: TRBV6-5
D: TRBD2
DNA: TGTGCCAGCAGTTCCCCCTCGGGAGGCACCTACGAGCAGTACTTC
CDR3: CASSSPSGGTYEQYF

size: NA
J: TRBJ1-2
V: TRBV6-5
D: TRBD1
DNA: TGTGCCAGCTCAGAGACAGGGAATACTAACTATGGCTACACCTTC
CDR3: CASSETGNTNYGYTF

size: NA
J: TRBJ1-4
V: TRBV7-9
D: NA
DNA: TGTGCCAGCAGCTTAGTCGTCCAGACACCAACTAATGAAAAACTGTTTTTT
CDR3: CASSLVVQTPTNEKLFF

size: NA
J: TRBJ1-1
V: TRBV7-9
D: NA
DNA: TGTGCCAGCAGCCAAATCGTCGGGGGGAACACTGAAGCTTTCTTT
CDR3: CASSQIVGGNTEAFF

size: NA
J: TRBJ2-3
V: TRBV9
D: TRBD1
DNA: TGTGCCAGCAGCCCTGGGGGCAGGGGGCAATCAGATACGCAGTATTTT
CDR3: CASSPGGRGQSDTQYF

size: NA
J: TRBJ1-4
V: TRBV11-2
D: NA
DNA: TGTGCCAGCAGCCCCGGGACAACCACGCTTAATGAAAAACTGTTTTTT
CDR3: CASSPGTTTLNEKLFF

size: NA
J: TRBJ2-2
V: TRBV9
D: NA
DNA: TGTGCCAGCACCTCCCAGGCCGGGGCCGGGGAGCTGTTTTTT
CDR3: CASTSQAGAGELFF

size: NA
J: TRBJ2-7
V: TRBV19
D: TRBD2
DNA: TGTGCCAGTAGTCTGCAGCAAAGACTAGCGGGGCCTAACGAGCAGTACTTC
CDR3: CASSLQQRLAGPNEQYF

size: NA
J: TRBJ1-5
V: TRBV5-8
D: TRBD1
DNA: TGTGCCAGCAGCTACGTTTTCGGGACAGGGAATCAGCCCCAGCATTTT
CDR3: CASSYVFGTGNQPQHF

size: NA
J: TRBJ2-5
V: TRBV7-2
D: NA
DNA: TGTGCCAGCAGCCCAACCGGACAGTTCAGTACCCTGGAGACCCAGTACTTC
CDR3: CASSPTGQFSTLETQYF

size: NA
J: TRBJ1-6
V: TRBV7-2
D: TRBD1
DNA: TGTGCCAGCAGCCACGGGACAGGCCTGGTCCTACCCCTCCACTTT
CDR3: CASSHGTGLVLPLHF

size: NA
J: TRBJ2-7
V: TRBV6-5
D: TRBD1
DNA: TGTGCCAGCAGTCTCCGGGACAGGGGTGTCTACGAGCAGTACTTC
CDR3: CASSLRDRGVYEQYF

size: NA
J: TRBJ1-2
V: TRBV18
D: NA
DNA: TGTGCCAGCTCACCCGACAGTGGCTATGGCTACACCTTC
CDR3: CASSPDSGYGYTF

size: NA
J: TRBJ2-7
V: TRBV7-2
D: TRBD1
DNA: TGTGCCAGCAGCTCCGGGACAGGGGGCGCTGGGGAGCAGTACTTC
CDR3: CASSSGTGGAGEQYF

size: NA
J: TRBJ2-7
V: TRBV27
D: TRBD1
DNA: TGTGCCAGCAGTTTACAGGGACAGGGGGTCCGGCAGTACTTC
CDR3: CASSLQGQGVRQYF

size: NA
J: TRBJ1-5
V: TRBV19
D: NA
DNA: TGTGCCTCCCGGGACTCGGGGAGGGGGTTCCAGCCCCAGCATTTT
CDR3: CASRDSGRGFQPQHF

size: NA
J: TRBJ1-2
V: TRBV18
D: TRBD1
DNA: TGTGCCAGCTCACCACCCGGACAGGGGATTAACTATGGCTACACCTTC
CDR3: CASSPPGQGINYGYTF

size: NA
J: TRBJ1-5
V: TRBV7-8
D: NA
DNA: TGTGCCAGCAGCCTGGGGGGGTACAATCAGCCCCAGCATTTT
CDR3: CASSLGGYNQPQHF

size: NA
J: TRBJ2-7
V: TRBV4-1
D: NA
DNA: TGCGCCAGCAGCCTGACTTGGGCCTACGAGCAGTACTTC
CDR3: CASSLTWAYEQYF

size: NA
J: TRBJ1-1
V: TRBV19
D: NA
DNA: TGTGCCAGTAGTTCCTCCCCGAGGGGGGGTGGAACTGAAGCTTTCTTT
CDR3: CASSSSPRGGGTEAFF

size: NA
J: TRBJ2-2
V: TRBV7-8
D: TRBD1
DNA: TGTGCCAGCAGCTTACCCGACAGGGGGAACACCGGGGAGCTGTTTTTT
CDR3: CASSLPDRGNTGELFF

size: NA
J: TRBJ1-1
V: TRBV7-9
D: TRBD1
DNA: TGTGCCAGCAGCTCGCGACAGGGCGTTGGGAACACTGAAGCTTTCTTT
CDR3: CASSSRQGVGNTEAFF

size: NA
J: TRBJ2-1
V: TRBV19
D: TRBD2
DNA: TGTGCCAGTAGTCCTTGGGGACTAGCGGGGGGTGTTGAGCAGTTCTTC
CDR3: CASSPWGLAGGVEQFF

size: once
J: TRBJ2-5
V: TRBV9
D: TRBD1
DNA: TGTGCCAGCAGCGCCGGGACAGTTAATTCCGGCGAGACCCAGTACTTC
CDR3: CASSAGTVNSGETQYF

size: NA
J: TRBJ2-1
V: TRBV5-4
D: TRBD2
DNA: TGTGCCAGCAGCCCGGGGGGGAGCTCCTACAATGAGCAGTTCTTC
CDR3: CASSPGGSSYNEQFF

size: NA
J: TRBJ1-5
V: TRBV18
D: NA
DNA: TGTGCCAGCTCACCAGGTAGACAGCCCAATCAGCCCCAGCATTTT
CDR3: CASSPGRQPNQPQHF

size: NA
J: TRBJ2-7
V: TRBV19
D: NA
DNA: TGTGCCAGTAGTATCTTGCCCAGCTCCTACGAGCAGTACTTC
CDR3: CASSILPSSYEQYF